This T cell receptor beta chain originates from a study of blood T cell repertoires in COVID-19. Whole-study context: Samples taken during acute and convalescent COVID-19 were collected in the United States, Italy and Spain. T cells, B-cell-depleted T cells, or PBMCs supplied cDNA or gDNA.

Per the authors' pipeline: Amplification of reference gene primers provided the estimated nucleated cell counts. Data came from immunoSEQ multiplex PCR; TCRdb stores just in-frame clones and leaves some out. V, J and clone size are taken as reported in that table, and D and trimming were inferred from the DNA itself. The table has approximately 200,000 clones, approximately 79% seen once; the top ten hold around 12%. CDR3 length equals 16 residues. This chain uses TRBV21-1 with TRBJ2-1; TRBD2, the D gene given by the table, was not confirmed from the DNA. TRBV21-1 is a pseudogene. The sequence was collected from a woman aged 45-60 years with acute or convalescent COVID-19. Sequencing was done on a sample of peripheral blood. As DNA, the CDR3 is TGTGCCAGCAGCAAAGGACTAGCGGGAGGGTCCCATGAGCAGTTCTTC. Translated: CASSKGLAGGSHEQFF.